This T cell receptor (beta chain) was recorded in a study of cytomegalovirus exposure and HLA in healthy donors. The PCR employed 60 Vbeta primers together with 13 Jbeta primers. Profiling relied on immunoSEQ multiplex PCR, and the TCRdb table lists in-frame clones only, not all of them. The table lists about 300,000 clones, about nine tenths of them singletons. The CDR3 contains 16 residues. V lost 1 base and J lost 3; bases outside the gene matches: 3. Germline CDR1 SGHTA, CDR2 FQGTGA. J is TRBJ2-2 and V is TRBV7-3, with TRBD2 matching 9 bases. Material: PBMCs. This receptor was obtained from a man aged 35 to 55 in good health and CMV-seropositive. CDR3 DNA: TGTGCCAGCAGCTTAAGATTAGCGGGGGACACCGGGGAGCTGTTTTTT. This encodes CASSLRLAGDTGELFF.